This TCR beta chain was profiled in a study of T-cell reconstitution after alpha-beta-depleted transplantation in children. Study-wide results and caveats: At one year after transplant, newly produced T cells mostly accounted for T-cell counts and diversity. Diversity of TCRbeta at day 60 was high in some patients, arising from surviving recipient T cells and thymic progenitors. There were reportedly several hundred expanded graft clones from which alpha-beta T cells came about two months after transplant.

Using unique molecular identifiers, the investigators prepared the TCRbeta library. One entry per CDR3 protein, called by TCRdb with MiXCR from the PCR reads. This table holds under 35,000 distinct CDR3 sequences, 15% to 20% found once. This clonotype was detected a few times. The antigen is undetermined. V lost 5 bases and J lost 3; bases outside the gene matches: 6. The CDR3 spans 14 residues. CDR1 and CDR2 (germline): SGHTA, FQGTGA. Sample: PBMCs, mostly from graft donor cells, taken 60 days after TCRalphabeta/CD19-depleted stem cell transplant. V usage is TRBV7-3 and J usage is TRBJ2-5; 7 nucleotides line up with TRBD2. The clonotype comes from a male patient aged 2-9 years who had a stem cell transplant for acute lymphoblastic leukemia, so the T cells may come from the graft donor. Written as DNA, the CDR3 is TGTGCCAGCAGCCCCGGGGCGGGAGAAGAGACCCAGTACTTC. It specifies CASSPGAGEETQYF.